The present T cell receptor beta chain was sequenced within a study of cytomegalovirus exposure and HLA in healthy donors. This clone was found once. Its antigen is unidentified. Within the sample, other DNA sequences also encode this same CDR3. CDR3 length equals 14 residues. The germline V gene encodes CDR1 LNHDA and CDR2 SQIVND (reference sequence). With 5 bases clipped from V and 4 bases from J, the junction kept 3 bases outside the gene matches. Study results and limitations: Later examination showed HLA-associated TCR beta chains had greater clonal expansion than equally common others. Cytomegalovirus association was listed for 164 TCR beta chains. A later analysis reportedly found fewer N-insertions in an Asian-associated ancestry cluster than the approximately 660-donor mean.

PCR was performed using 60 Vbeta and 13 Jbeta primers. Assay used: immunoSEQ multiplex PCR; TCRdb lists only in-frame clones, some missing. The data show under 200,000 clones, with 60% to 85% seen just once and around 6% held by the top ten. The sample taken for sequencing was PBMCs. The clonotype comes from a man aged 40-49 years in good health and CMV-seronegative. The gene calls are TRBV19 and TRBJ1-5; 9 bases match TRBD1. CDR3 nucleotide sequence: TGTGCCAGTAGTGTCGACAGGGGGAATCAGCCCCAGCATTTT. This codes for CASSVDRGNQPQHF. Drawing the rest from reference TRBV19 and TRBJ1-5, the complete variable domain is DGGITQSPKYLFRKEGQNVTLSCEQNLNHDAMYWYRQDPGQGLRLIYYSQIVNDFQKGDIAEGYSVSREKKESFPLTVTSAQKNPTAFYLCASSVDRGNQPQHFGDGTRLSIL.